The entry below gives a single T cell receptor beta chain sequence along with its context. Its matching antigen is unknown. These data are taken from a study of blood T cells in healthy people across ages. Study at large: Researchers report that template switching captured about one barcoded beta molecule per two T cells. General study results and limits: Older age went with lower TCR beta diversity per million T cells, in a roughly linear way.

Total RNA amounts of at least 5.5 micrograms were extracted per sample. A second roughly 6 to 11 cycle PCR used barcoded and J-beta primers. Sequencing yielded, for each sample, at least 2.5 million paired-end reads carrying CDR3. One entry per CDR3 protein results from TCRdb running MiXCR on the 5' RACE reads. The table includes about 670,000 distinct CDR3 sequences, approximately 52% detected once. Input material: blood. The clonotype comes from a woman older than 75 in good health.

The CDR3 here is CASRVTTGNYSPLHF. Written as DNA, the CDR3 is TGTGCCAGCAGGGTCACCACAGGGAACTATTCACCCCTCCACTTT. The genes are TRBV6-1 and TRBJ1-6; D possibly corresponds to TRBD1 (6 bases). Germline V CDR1 and CDR2: MNHNS, SASEGT. The CDR3 totals 15 residues. Deletions cut 6 bases from V and 8 bases from J, with 17 bases between.